Presented here are 17 T cell receptor beta chains from one specimen sequenced in a study of blood T cell repertoires in COVID-19. Produced via immunoSEQ multiplex PCR; TCRdb's table is partial and in-frame only. The profile covers over 70,000 clones, with around 90% appearing a single time and around 4.1% taken by the ten largest. The sequencing sample was made of peripheral blood. The origin of the receptors is a woman aged 80 or older with active or convalescent COVID-19.

V usage is TRBV5-1 and J usage is TRBJ1-1, with 7 bases aligning to TRBD1. V lost 0 bases and J lost 5; bases outside the gene matches: 4. The CDR3 spans 14 residues. Germline loops: CDR1 SGHRS, CDR2 YFSETQ. CDR3 nucleotide sequence: TGCGCCAGCAGCTTGGAGGGGGCTAGTACTGAAGCTTTCTTT. The encoded protein is CASSLEGASTEAFF. The full variable domain, its missing parts supplied by reference TRBV5-1 and TRBJ1-1, is KAGVTQTPRYLIKTRGQQVTLSCSPISGHRSVSWYQQTPGQGLQFLFEYFSETQRNKGNFPGRFSGRQFSNSRSEMNVSTLELGDSALYLCASSLEGASTEAFFGQGTRLTVV.

V is TRBV28 and J is TRBJ1-1; D might be TRBD1 (5 bases). The ends were cut back, 5 bases at V and 11 bases at J, with 12 bases in the middle. Germline V gives CDR1 MDHEN, CDR2 SYDVKM. This CDR3 has 11 residues. The CDR3, as DNA: TGTGCCAGCAGTCCCAGGGAAACGGCTTTCTTT. Translated, it gives CASSPRETAFF.

The J gene is TRBJ2-1, the V gene TRBV7-2, with TRBD2 as a possible D gene (5 bases). The germline V gene has CDR1 SGHTA and CDR2 FQGNSA. This CDR3 contains 14 residues. V was pared by 10 bases and J by 0 bases, with 13 bases between. The DNA for the CDR3 is TGTGCCACCCGTCCGGGGAGCTCCTACAATGAGCAGTTCTTC. Its protein is CATRPGSSYNEQFF. Full variable domain (rest looked up from reference TRBV7-2 and TRBJ2-1): GAGVSQSPSNKVTEKGKDVELRCDPISGHTALYWYRQSLGQGLEFLIYFQGNSAPDKSGLPSDRFSAERTGGSVSTLTIQRTQQEDSAVYLCATRPGSSYNEQFFGPGTRLTVL.

J is TRBJ2-2 and V is TRBV9; no clear D gene. CDR1 is SGDLS and CDR2 is YYNGEE in the germline V gene. Trimming cost V 1 base and J 0 bases, with 10 bases left between them. This CDR3 has 16 amino acids. The CDR3 sequence: CASSVFGSANTGELFF. The CDR3 region has the DNA TGTGCCAGCAGCGTATTTGGCAGCGCGAACACCGGGGAGCTGTTTTTT.

CDR3 DNA sequence: TGCGCCAGCAGCTTGGCGGGGAGTATCGAAGAGACCCAGTACTTC. Its translation: CASSLAGSIEETQYF. This chain links TRBV5-1 with TRBJ2-5; D possibly corresponds to TRBD2 (5 bases). The germline CDR1 and CDR2 sequences are SGHRS and YFSETQ. The V end lost 0 bases, the J end lost 3 bases, and 12 bases lay between the germline ends. The CDR3 sequence is 15 residues long.

V gene TRBV2 combines with J gene TRBJ2-4, with 14 bases lining up with TRBD2. From germline, CDR1 is SNHLY and CDR2 FYNNEI. The CDR3 is 16 amino acids. J was trimmed by 1 base and V by 6 bases; bases with no gene match: 2. The CDR3: CASSRTSGRAKNIQYF. CDR3 DNA: TGTGCCAGCAGCCGGACTAGCGGGAGGGCCAAAAACATTCAGTACTTC. Using reference TRBV2 and TRBJ2-4 for the parts outside the CDR3, the full variable domain is EPEVTQTPSHQVTQMGQEVILRCVPISNHLYFYWYRQILGQKVEFLVSFYNNEISEKSEIFDDQFSVERPDGSNFTLKIRSTKLEDSAMYFCASSRTSGRAKNIQYFGAGTRLSVL.

With respect to this clone: The identical CDR3 is also encoded by other nucleotide sequences in the sample. The chain has TRBV27 and TRBJ1-1, with D perhaps TRBD1 (6 bases). The CDR3 is made up of 13 amino acids. From germline, CDR1 is MNHEY and CDR2 SMNVEV (reference sequence). The V end was cut by 6 bases, the J end by 2 bases, with 10 bases between. CDR3 bases: TGTGCCAGCAGGAAACAGGGAAACACTGAAGCTTTCTTT. Protein product: CASRKQGNTEAFF.

V usage is TRBV7-2 and J usage is TRBJ2-7; 9 bases are a match to TRBD1. The germline CDR1 and CDR2 sequences are SGHTA and FQGNSA. With 8 bases clipped from V and 2 bases from J, the junction kept 4 bases outside the gene matches. The CDR3 is 13 residues long. This CDR3 reads CASSDRGTYEQYF. The CDR3, as DNA: TGTGCCAGCTCGGACAGGGGAACCTACGAGCAGTACTTC.

The chain joins TRBV28 to TRBJ1-1, with D possibly being TRBD1 (5 bases). The CDR3 sequence is 15 residues long. The germline V and J ends were trimmed by 4 bases and 3 bases, with 15 bases remaining between them. Germline CDR1 is MDHEN and CDR2 is SYDVKM. CDR3 amino acids: CASSWGVQSDTEAFF. DNA of the CDR3: TGTGCCAGCAGTTGGGGGGTCCAGTCGGACACTGAAGCTTTCTTT.

The chain is built from TRBV5-1 and TRBJ2-1, with TRBD2 matching over 9 bases. In germline, CDR1 is SGHRS, CDR2 YFSETQ. Unmatched junction bases numbered 5, after V lost 1 base and J lost 6 bases. The CDR3 is made up of 15 amino acids. This chain's CDR3 is CASSLYPAGGNEQFF. In DNA, the CDR3 is TGCGCCAGCAGCTTGTATCCAGCGGGGGGCAATGAGCAGTTCTTC.

This chain uses TRBV18 with TRBJ2-7; a weak D match, TRBD2 (5 bases). Trimming stripped 4 bases from V and 3 bases from J, with 7 bases between. Per the germline V gene, CDR1 is KGHSH and CDR2 is LQKENI. This CDR3 spans 12 amino acids. The CDR3 coding sequence is TGTGCCAGCTCACTGGAGGACTACGAGCAGTACTTC. Its translation: CASSLEDYEQYF.

The chain uses TRBV15 and TRBJ1-4; TRBD1 matches 7 bases. This CDR3 has 16 residues. The germline gives CDR1 LNHNV, CDR2 YYDKDF (reference sequence). The J segment lost 8 bases and the V segment lost 2 bases, leaving 11 bases of the junction unmatched. CDR3 sequence (DNA): TGTGCCACCAGCAGAACTCCGGGACAGAGGGACGAAAAACTGTTTTTT. It specifies CATSRTPGQRDEKLFF.

The chain couples TRBV6-5 to TRBJ1-5; D is undetermined. V shed 11 bases and J shed 3 bases, with 11 bases lying between them. CDR3 size: 12 residues. Germline CDR1 is MNHEY and CDR2 is SVGAGI. The CDR3 loop is CALGPNNQPQHF. CDR3 DNA sequence: TGTGCCCTTGGTCCTAACAATCAGCCCCAGCATTTT.

The CDR3 reads CASSLGLARGDYEQYF. The CDR3 DNA is TGTGCCAGCAGCTTAGGGCTGGCCAGGGGAGACTACGAGCAGTACTTC. The chain employs TRBV7-6 and TRBJ2-7; a possible D gene is TRBD1 (6 bases). The CDR3 totals 16 residues. The germline V gene encodes CDR1 SGHVS and CDR2 FNYEAQ. V was pared by 1 base and J by 3 bases, with 16 bases between.

V gene TRBV7-2 combines with J gene TRBJ2-7, with D perhaps TRBD2 (5 bases). The germline gives CDR1 SGHTA, CDR2 FQGNSA. V lost 5 bases, J lost 4 bases, and 15 bases lay in between. The CDR3 extends over 14 amino acids. CDR3 coding DNA: TGTGCCAGCAGCCCCAGCCGAGCGGCTTACGAGCAGTACTTC. It specifies CASSPSRAAYEQYF.

The genes are TRBV7-9 and TRBJ2-7; 10 bases line up with TRBD1. After removal of 1 base from V and 0 bases from J, the junction contained 12 bases not matched to a gene. CDR3 length: 19 amino acids. Germline CDR1 is SEHNR and CDR2 is FQNEAQ (reference sequence). CDR3 loop: CASSLGGTGAKGSSYEQYF. The DNA for the CDR3 is TGTGCCAGCAGCTTAGGAGGGACAGGGGCTAAGGGAAGCTCCTACGAGCAGTACTTC. Full variable domain (remainder filled in from reference TRBV7-9 and TRBJ2-7): DTGVSQNPRHKITKRGQNVTFRCDPISEHNRLYWYRQTLGQGPEFLTYFQNEAQLEKSRLLSDRFSAERPKGSFSTLEIQRTEQGDSAMYLCASSLGGTGAKGSSYEQYFGPGTRLTVT.

This chain uses TRBV21-1 with TRBJ1-1; TRBD1 is the table's D call, not checked against the DNA. TRBV21-1 is tagged as a pseudogene. CDR3 size: 15 residues. In DNA, the CDR3 is TGTGCCAGCAGCAAACGTGCAGGGTTGATCCCTGAAGCTTTCTTT. It encodes CASSKRAGLIPEAFF.